This is a list of T cell receptor beta chains from one sample in a study of neurological immune-mediated disorders. In TCRdb, the 5' RACE reads were re-called with MiXCR into one record per CDR3 protein. The top ten hold roughly 16% of the sample, which has some 24,000 distinct CDR3 sequences, 13% seen once. Sequencing used PBMCs. The receptors come from a woman in her thirties or forties with HTLV-1-associated myelopathy (HAM/TSP). Both conserved end residues are part of each CDR3. The D gene is left open where the match is weak. Clone size is given for some rows only: seen once, a few or many times, or a class if the clone is expanded.

V	size	D	J	DNA	CDR3
TRBV9	NA	NA	TRBJ2-3	TGTGCCAGCAGCTCCCGGAGGGGTATCCGGGGAGATACGCAGTATTTT	CASSSRRGIRGDTQYF
TRBV10-3	many	NA	TRBJ1-2	TGTGCCATCAGTGAGTCGGGCAGGGGCTATGGCTACACCTTC	CAISESGRGYGYTF
TRBV6-2/TRBV6-3	few	NA	TRBJ2-7	TGTGCCAGCAGTTATCTAACCTACGAGCAGTACTTC	CASSYLTYEQYF
TRBV7-2	many	NA	TRBJ1-1	TGTGCCAGCAGCCCCTGGGGATCGAACACTGAAGCTTTCTTT	CASSPWGSNTEAFF
TRBV5-4	medium-sized	NA	TRBJ2-1	TGTGCCAGCAGCCTCAATAGATATGAGCAGTTCTTC	CASSLNRYEQFF
TRBV20-1	many	NA	TRBJ1-5	TGCAGTGCTAGAGATGGGCAGCCCCAGCATTTT	CSARDGQPQHF
TRBV20-1	many	TRBD1	TRBJ1-2	TGCAGTGCCCAGGGGGACTATGGCTACACCTTC	CSAQGDYGYTF
TRBV15	many	NA	TRBJ1-5	TGTGCCACCAGCAGAGAGGACAGCCTTAGCAATCAGCCCCAGCATTTT	CATSREDSLSNQPQHF
TRBV20-1	NA	TRBD2	TRBJ2-3	TGCAGTGCTACCCCGACTAGCGGGGGGCCCCCAGATACGCAGTATTTT	CSATPTSGGPPDTQYF
TRBV20-1	many	TRBD2	TRBJ2-3	TGCAGTGTCTCAGCGGGGGGGCGCACAGATACGCAGTATTTT	CSVSAGGRTDTQYF
TRBV5-1	NA	NA	TRBJ2-2	TGCGCCAGCAGCTTGGCCCTAGGGAACACCGGGGAGCTGTTTTTT	CASSLALGNTGELFF
TRBV15	many	TRBD2	TRBJ2-3	TGTGCCACCAGCAGAGATCGGGACGGGGGGGACACGCAGTATTTT	CATSRDRDGGDTQYF
TRBV14	many	NA	TRBJ2-1	TGTGCCAGCAGCCAGATCGATCCGCTAAATGAGCAGTTCTTC	CASSQIDPLNEQFF
TRBV7-2	NA	TRBD2	TRBJ2-3	TGTGCCAGCAGCTTAGCGAGGACTAGCGGGGGGGCACGAGATACGCAGTATTTT	CASSLARTSGGARDTQYF
TRBV11-2	many	NA	TRBJ2-4	TGTGCCAGCAGCTTGTGGTCCGGGTCCTCCCCACAGAACATTCAGTACTTC	CASSLWSGSSPQNIQYF
TRBV12-3/TRBV12-4	many	TRBD2	TRBJ2-3	TGTGCCAGCAGTTTAGTTCTAGCGGGGGGGCCTAGCACAGATACGCAGTATTTT	CASSLVLAGGPSTDTQYF
TRBV12-3/TRBV12-4	many	TRBD2	TRBJ2-7	TGTGCCAGCAGTTTAATGCGGGGGGGCGGAGAGCAGTACTTC	CASSLMRGGGEQYF
TRBV5-1	many	TRBD2	TRBJ2-1	TGCGCCAGCACTGGGGAGGGTCTTTTGGAGCAGTTCTTC	CASTGEGLLEQFF
TRBV5-1	many	TRBD1	TRBJ2-2	TGCGCCAGCAGTTCCTCAGCAGGGGGCGCAGGGACCGGGGAGCTGTTTTTT	CASSSSAGGAGTGELFF
TRBV25-1	many	TRBD2	TRBJ2-1	TGTGCCAGCAGTGGGGGCGGGAGTACCTACAATGAGCAGTTCTTC	CASSGGGSTYNEQFF
TRBV28	NA	NA	TRBJ2-1	TGTGCCAGCAGTTCCCTGGGCGCTGGGGCCTACAATGAGCAGTTCTTC	CASSSLGAGAYNEQFF
TRBV19	NA	NA	TRBJ1-5	TGTGCCAGTAGTAAGAGGGGCGCGGGGAATCAGCCCCAGCATTTT	CASSKRGAGNQPQHF
TRBV11-2	many	NA	TRBJ2-7	TGTGCCAGCAGCCCACTCCACTCCTACGAGCAGTACTTC	CASSPLHSYEQYF
TRBV20-1	NA	NA	TRBJ1-4	TGCAGTGCTAGGAGCTCGAGGAGGTACCGATTAACTAATGAAAAACTGTTTTTT	CSARSSRRYRLTNEKLFF
TRBV29-1	many	NA	TRBJ1-1	TGCAGCGCAGGACAGTCCATGAACACTGAAGCTTTCTTT	CSAGQSMNTEAFF
TRBV3-1	many	TRBD1	TRBJ1-2	TGTGCCAGCAGCCAAGTGGCCCGGACAGGAGGCTACACCTTC	CASSQVARTGGYTF
TRBV5-1	many	TRBD1	TRBJ2-5	TGCGCCAGCAGCTGGGACAGTCCCCAGACCCAGTACTTC	CASSWDSPQTQYF
TRBV3-1	many	NA	TRBJ2-5	TGTGCCAGCAGCCAAGACTTGGGAGAGACCCAGTACTTC	CASSQDLGETQYF
TRBV24-1	many	NA	TRBJ2-2	TGTGCCACCAGTTTTCAGGGCCCGAACACCGGGGAGCTGTTTTTT	CATSFQGPNTGELFF
TRBV27	many	NA	TRBJ2-7	TGTGCCACCCGAGGGGTACAGGAGGGGATCTACGAGCAGTACTTC	CATRGVQEGIYEQYF
TRBV18	many	NA	TRBJ1-3	TGTGCCAGCTCACCTCCTTCTGGCCTCTCTGGAAACACCATATATTTT	CASSPPSGLSGNTIYF
TRBV5-6	many	NA	TRBJ1-2	TGTGCCAGCAGCACGAGGGCTTTAGTTGGCTACACCTTC	CASSTRALVGYTF
TRBV5-4	many	NA	TRBJ2-3	TGTGCCAGCAGCTTGTCCGGAGACACAGATACGCAGTATTTT	CASSLSGDTDTQYF
TRBV11-3	many	NA	TRBJ1-2	TGTGCCAGCAGCTTAGGACAGATCTATGGCTACACCTTC	CASSLGQIYGYTF
TRBV3-1	many	NA	TRBJ1-4	TGTGCCAGCAGCCACACTACGACCGACGAAAAACTGTTTTTT	CASSHTTTDEKLFF
TRBV4-1	many	TRBD1	TRBJ2-5	TGCGCCAGCAGCCGTGGCCAGGGGGCAAACGTGGGGACCCAGTACTTC	CASSRGQGANVGTQYF
TRBV6-5	many	TRBD2	TRBJ2-3	TGTGCCAGCAGTTACTCGGGAGGGGCCAAATCAGATACGCAGTATTTT	CASSYSGGAKSDTQYF
TRBV5-5	NA	TRBD2	TRBJ2-5	TGTGCCAGTAGCTTTGTGGCTAGCGGGGCCCCGGGGCAAGAGACCCAGTACTTC	CASSFVASGAPGQETQYF
TRBV5-8	NA	NA	TRBJ2-3	TGTGCCAGCAGCTTGGCGAAGGGAACTTCAGATACGCAGTATTTT	CASSLAKGTSDTQYF
TRBV20-1	many	NA	TRBJ2-3	TGCAGTGGAGGCCGGGGTCCCTTAAATACGCAGTATTTT	CSGGRGPLNTQYF
TRBV10-3	many	TRBD1	TRBJ1-2	TGTGCCATCAGTGTTAGTTCCGGGACAGGAGTCTACACCTTC	CAISVSSGTGVYTF
TRBV5-1	many	NA	TRBJ2-5	TGCGCCAGCAGCTTGGGGGGGCCCCAAGAGACCCAGTACTTC	CASSLGGPQETQYF
TRBV7-9	many	NA	TRBJ1-1	TGTGCCAGCAGCTTAGAGGGGAGATGGGAAGCTTTCTTT	CASSLEGRWEAFF
TRBV14	many	NA	TRBJ1-1	TGTGCCAGCAGCCAAATAACAGGGAGGAGTGAAGCTTTCTTT	CASSQITGRSEAFF
TRBV6-5	many	TRBD2	TRBJ2-7	TGTGCCAGCAGTTACTCAGGACTAGCGGGGGGATACGAGCAGTACTTC	CASSYSGLAGGYEQYF
TRBV29-1	NA	NA	TRBJ2-7	TGCAGCGTTGGGGCAGGGTCGCACGAGCAGTACTTC	CSVGAGSHEQYF
TRBV5-1	NA	NA	TRBJ2-3	TGCGCCAGCAGCATAGTTACTAGCACAGATACGCAGTATTTT	CASSIVTSTDTQYF
TRBV10-1	many	NA	TRBJ2-7	TGCGCCAGCAGTGAGCCATCCAGGTATGGGAACGAGCAGTACTTC	CASSEPSRYGNEQYF
TRBV25-1	many	NA	TRBJ1-1	TGTGCCAGCAGTGAATTCGGCAGACCTGAAGCTTTCTTT	CASSEFGRPEAFF
TRBV6-6	many	TRBD1	TRBJ1-4	TGTGCCAGCAGAGGGACAGGGGGAGACTATGAAAAACTGTTTTTT	CASRGTGGDYEKLFF
TRBV12-3/TRBV12-4	many	NA	TRBJ1-1	TGTGCCAGCAGTTTAGCAGGAGAAGCTTTCTTT	CASSLAGEAFF
TRBV5-1	many	TRBD1	TRBJ1-2	TGCGCCAGCAGCTCCTGGACAGGGAGTGGCTACACCTTC	CASSSWTGSGYTF
TRBV21-1	NA	NA	TRBJ1-5	TGTGCCCCGCAGGGTTGCAATCAGCCCCAGCATTTT	CAPQGCNQPQHF
TRBV5-1	many	NA	TRBJ2-5	TGCGCCAGCAGCATCTCCGCTAGGGTGGGGCAAGAGACCCAGTACTTC	CASSISARVGQETQYF
TRBV7-6	once	TRBD2	TRBJ2-5	TGTGCCAGCAGCCCTGGACTAGCGTGGGGCCAACAAGAGACCCAGTACTTC	CASSPGLAWGQQETQYF